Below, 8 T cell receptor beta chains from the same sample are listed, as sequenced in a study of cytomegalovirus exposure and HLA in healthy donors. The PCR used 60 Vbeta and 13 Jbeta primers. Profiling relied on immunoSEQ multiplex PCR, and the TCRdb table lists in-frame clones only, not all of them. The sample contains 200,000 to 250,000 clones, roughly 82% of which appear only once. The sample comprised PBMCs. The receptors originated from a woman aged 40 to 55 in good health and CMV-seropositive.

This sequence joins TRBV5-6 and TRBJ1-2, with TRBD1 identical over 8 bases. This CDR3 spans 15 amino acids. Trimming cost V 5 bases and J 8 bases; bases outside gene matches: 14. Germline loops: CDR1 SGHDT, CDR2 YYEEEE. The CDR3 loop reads CASSRSGQGAQGYTF. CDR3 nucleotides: TGTGCCAGCAGTCGCTCCGGGCAGGGGGCGCAGGGCTACACCTTC. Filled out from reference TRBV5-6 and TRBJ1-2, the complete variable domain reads DAGVTQSPTHLIKTRGQQVTLRCSPKSGHDTVSWYQQALGQGPQFIFQYYEEEERQRGNFPDRFSGHQFPNYSSELNVNALLLGDSALYLCASSRSGQGAQGYTFGSGTRLTVV.

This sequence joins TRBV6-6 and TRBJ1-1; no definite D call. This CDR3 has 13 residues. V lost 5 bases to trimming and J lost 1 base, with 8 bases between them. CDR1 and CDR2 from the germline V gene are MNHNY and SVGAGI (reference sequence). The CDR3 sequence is CASSAPQNTEAFF. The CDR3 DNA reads TGTGCCAGCAGTGCGCCTCAGAACACTGAAGCTTTCTTT.

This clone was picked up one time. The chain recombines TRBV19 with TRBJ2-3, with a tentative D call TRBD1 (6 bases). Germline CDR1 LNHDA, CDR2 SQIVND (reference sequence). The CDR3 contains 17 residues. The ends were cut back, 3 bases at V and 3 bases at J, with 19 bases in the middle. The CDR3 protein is CASSMGYSRGGTDTQYF. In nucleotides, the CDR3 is TGTGCCAGTAGTATGGGGTATAGCAGGGGTGGAACAGATACGCAGTATTTT.

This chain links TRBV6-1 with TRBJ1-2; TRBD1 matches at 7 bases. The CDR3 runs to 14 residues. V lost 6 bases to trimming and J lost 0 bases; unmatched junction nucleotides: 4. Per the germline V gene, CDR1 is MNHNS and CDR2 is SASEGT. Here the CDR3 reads CASSPGTANYGYTF. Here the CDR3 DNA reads TGTGCCAGCAGCCCCGGGACAGCTAACTATGGCTACACCTTC.

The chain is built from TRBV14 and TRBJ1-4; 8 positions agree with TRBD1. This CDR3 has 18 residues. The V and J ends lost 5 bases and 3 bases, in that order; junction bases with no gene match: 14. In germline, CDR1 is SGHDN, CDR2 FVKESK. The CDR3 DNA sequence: TGTGCCAGCAGCGGCCGGACAGGGAGTCGGTCTGCTAATGAAAAACTGTTTTTT. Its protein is CASSGRTGSRSANEKLFF.

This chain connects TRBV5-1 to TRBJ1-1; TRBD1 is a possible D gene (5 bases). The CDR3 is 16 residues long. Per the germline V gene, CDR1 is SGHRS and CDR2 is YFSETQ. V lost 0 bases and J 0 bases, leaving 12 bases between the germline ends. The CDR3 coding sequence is TGCGCCAGCAGCTTGGGTTGGGGGGAGATGAACACTGAAGCTTTCTTT. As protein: CASSLGWGEMNTEAFF.

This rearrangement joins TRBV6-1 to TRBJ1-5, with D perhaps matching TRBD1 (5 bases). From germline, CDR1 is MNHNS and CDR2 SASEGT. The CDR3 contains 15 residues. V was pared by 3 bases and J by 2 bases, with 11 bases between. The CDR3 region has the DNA TGTGCCAGCAGTGACACGGGAGGGGGCAATCAGCCCCAGCATTTT. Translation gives CASSDTGGGNQPQHF.

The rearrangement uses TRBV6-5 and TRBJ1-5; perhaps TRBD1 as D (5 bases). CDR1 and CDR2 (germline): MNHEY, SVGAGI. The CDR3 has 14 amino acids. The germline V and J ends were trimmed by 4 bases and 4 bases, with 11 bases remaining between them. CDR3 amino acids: CASSSGTPNQPQHF. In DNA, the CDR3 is TGTGCCAGCAGTTCCGGGACTCCTAATCAGCCCCAGCATTTT.